What follows are 7 T cell receptor beta chains derived from one specimen sequenced in a study of blood T cell repertoires in COVID-19. Assay: immunoSEQ multiplex PCR; the TCRdb copy retains only in-frame clones and omits some. The sample has over 110,000 clones, 80% seen once. Sequenced material: peripheral blood. The receptors were gathered from a man aged 65 to 79 who had recovered from COVID-19.

The chain joins TRBV5-1 to TRBJ2-1; D perhaps matches TRBD2 (5 bases). V was pared by 1 base and J by 9 bases, with 17 bases between. Germline assignment: CDR1 SGHRS and CDR2 YFSETQ. The CDR3 loop spans 15 amino acids. In DNA, the CDR3 is TGCGCCAGCAGCTTGCCAGACTACCCTTTGTCTGAGCAGTTCTTC. Protein product: CASSLPDYPLSEQFF.

The chain couples TRBV25-1 to TRBJ2-4, with TRBD1 matching over 8 bases. The germline V gene encodes CDR1 MGHDK and CDR2 SYGVNS. Trimming at V came to 2 bases and at J to 2 bases, leaving 5 bases not matched to a gene. The CDR3 has 16 amino acids. Here the CDR3 DNA reads TGTGCCAGCAGTGAAACAGGGGGAGTCCCCAAAAACATTCAGTACTTC. Its translation: CASSETGGVPKNIQYF.

The rearrangement uses TRBV11-1 and TRBJ2-7; 7 nucleotides line up with TRBD1. This CDR3 spans 15 amino acids. V shed 1 base, J shed 2 bases, and the junction held 5 bases outside the gene matches. Germline CDR1 and CDR2: SGHAT and FQDESV (reference sequence). CDR3: CASSLEEGAAYEQYF. The CDR3 DNA follows: TGTGCCAGCAGCTTAGAAGAGGGGGCGGCCTACGAGCAGTACTTC.

This chain joins TRBV2 and TRBJ1-5, with 11 positions matching TRBD1. The V gene's germline CDR1 is SNHLY and CDR2 FYNNEI. The CDR3 runs to 14 residues. With 7 bases clipped from V and 7 bases from J, the junction kept 6 bases outside the gene matches. The CDR3 sequence is CASTRGQGVQPQHF. The CDR3, as DNA: TGTGCCAGCACGAGGGGACAGGGGGTCCAGCCCCAGCATTTT. The full variable domain, in which reference TRBV2 and TRBJ1-5 provide the parts outside the CDR3, is EPEVTQTPSHQVTQMGQEVILRCVPISNHLYFYWYRQILGQKVEFLVSFYNNEISEKSEIFDDQFSVERPDGSNFTLKIRSTKLEDSAMYFCASTRGQGVQPQHFGDGTRLSIL.

This chain uses TRBV25-1 with TRBJ2-3; TRBD1 aligns across 8 bases. Germline V gene sequence: CDR1 MGHDK, CDR2 SYGVNS. J was trimmed by 2 bases and V by 6 bases; bases with no gene match: 4. This CDR3 contains 14 residues. This CDR3 is CASRARGPTDTQYF. Written as DNA, the CDR3 is TGTGCCAGCAGGGCCAGGGGGCCCACAGATACGCAGTATTTT. Looking up the rest from reference TRBV25-1 and TRBJ2-3 gives the full variable domain: EADIYQTPRYLVIGTGKKITLECSQTMGHDKMYWYQQDPGMELHLIHYSYGVNSTEKGDLSSESTVSRIRTEHFPLTLESARPSHTSQYLCASRARGPTDTQYFGPGTRLTVL.

The chain has TRBV2 and TRBJ2-5; tentatively, D is TRBD2 (6 bases). There are 13 residues in the CDR3. The germline gives CDR1 SNHLY, CDR2 FYNNEI. The germline V and J ends were trimmed by 5 bases and 5 bases, with 12 bases remaining between them. Here the CDR3 DNA reads TGTGCCAGCAGTCTGGGAGGATTGGAGACCCAGTACTTC. This gives the protein CASSLGGLETQYF.

This clone came up many times. CDR3 protein: CSAMGTGETFF. CDR3 coding DNA: TGCAGTGCAATGGGGACAGGGGAAACTTTCTTT. This chain connects TRBV20-1 to TRBJ1-1; 10 bases agree with TRBD1. The J segment lost 12 bases and the V segment lost 6 bases, leaving 7 bases of the junction unmatched. Germline CDR1 and CDR2: DFQATT and SNEGSKA (reference sequence). There are 11 residues in the CDR3.